This T cell receptor (beta chain) was observed in a study of cytomegalovirus exposure and HLA in healthy donors. Study-wide background: A subsequent analysis reported that the 120 or so validation repertoires were produced on the same platform that had also been used for the roughly 700 first-cohort repertoires.

The study's findings and limits: The study put 150 to 200 TCR beta chains on its list as cytomegalovirus-associated.

Germline V gene lookup returns CDR1 MGHRA and CDR2 YSYEKL. The CDR3 extends over 15 amino acids. A word on this clone: Its specificity is unknown. The germline gene is not matched at one end of the junction; a read error may be the cause.

Clones were read by immunoSEQ multiplex PCR, and TCRdb kept only the in-frame ones, dropping some. Altogether about 71,000 clones are present, approximately 94% being singletons, with the ten largest covering more than 0.9%. The V and J genes are TRBV4-1 and TRBJ1-2; D uncertain. Sequencing was done on a sample of PBMCs. The TCR sequence derives from a woman under 30 in good health and CMV-seronegative. CDR3 nucleotide sequence: TGCGCCAGCAGCCAAGAATCAACTCCCTTCTTCGGTCTCTCCTTC. Encoded protein: CASSQESTPFFGLSF.